One and the same sample provided the 32 T cell receptor beta chains below, sequenced in a study of T-cell reconstitution after alpha-beta-depleted transplantation in children. It was with unique molecular identifiers that the TCRbeta library was prepared. MiXCR, run by TCRdb on the PCR reads, gives a single entry per CDR3 protein. The repertoire consists of 40,000 to 60,000 distinct CDR3 sequences, with about 9% occurring once and the leading ten covering 25% to 30%. Material: PBMCs, mostly from graft donor cells, obtained 60 days after TCRalphabeta/CD19-depleted stem cell transplant. The origin of the receptors is a male patient between 2 and 15 years old who had a stem cell transplant for chronic granulomatous disease, so the T cells may come from the graft donor.

V is TRBV2 and J is TRBJ2-3; D gene uncertain. Germline values: CDR1 SNHLY, CDR2 FYNNEI. Trimming took off 4 bases at V and 4 bases at J, with 9 bases between the two ends. CDR3 size: 13 residues. The CDR3 DNA reads TGTGCCAGCAGTGGAACCGTCGCAGATACGCAGTATTTT. This sequence encodes CASSGTVADTQYF.

The chain links TRBV25-1 to TRBJ2-5; 7 bases fit TRBD2. With 5 bases clipped from V and 4 bases from J, the junction kept 4 bases outside the gene matches. The CDR3 covers 13 residues. Germline-derived CDR1 and CDR2 are MGHDK and SYGVNS. Written as DNA, the CDR3 is TGTGCCAGCAGTTCGGCGGGAGTAGAGACCCAGTACTTC. Translating it yields CASSSAGVETQYF.

This clonotype was recorded many times. A read error may produce the germline difference seen at one junction end. The chain recombines TRBV4-1 with TRBJ2-7; D unresolved. Germline V gene sequence: CDR1 MGHRA, CDR2 YSYEKL. The CDR3 totals 15 residues. The CDR3 is CASSQDRAVSYEQCF. The CDR3 DNA is TGCGCCAGCAGCCAAGATAGGGCCGTTTCCTACGAGCAGTGCTTC.

This clonotype was counted at least ten times. The chain couples TRBV27 to TRBJ2-1, with D maybe TRBD1 (6 bases). Looked up from germline, CDR1 is MNHEY and CDR2 is SMNVEV (reference sequence). The ends were cut back, 4 bases at V and 9 bases at J, with 13 bases in the middle. The CDR3 runs to 13 residues. Here the CDR3 reads CASSSTGTTEQFF. The DNA for the CDR3 is TGTGCCAGCAGTTCGACAGGCACCACTGAGCAGTTCTTC.

The sample holds many counts of this clonotype. The rearrangement joins TRBV12-5 to TRBJ2-1; D may be TRBD1 or TRBD2 (6 bases each). Trimming stripped 2 bases from V and 8 bases from J, with 13 bases between. The CDR3 consists of 14 residues. Germline V gene data show CDR1 as LGHNT and CDR2 as FRNRAP. CDR3 protein: CASGLTYREDEQFF. The CDR3 DNA reads TGTGCTAGTGGTTTGACATACAGGGAGGATGAGCAGTTCTTC.

This clonotype was counted only a few times. V is TRBV18 and J is TRBJ2-6; the D gene is possibly TRBD1 (6 bases). Looked up from germline, CDR1 is KGHSH and CDR2 is LQKENI. CDR3 length equals 16 residues. The V end was cut by 3 bases, the J end by 0 bases, with 9 bases between. As DNA, the CDR3 is TGTGCCAGCTCACCGGACAGAACCTCTGGGGCCAACGTCCTGACTTTC. Translated, it gives CASSPDRTSGANVLTF.

This clonotype showed up many times. The J gene is TRBJ2-4, the V gene TRBV7-2; TRBD2 aligns across 11 bases. The V gene's germline CDR1 is SGHTA and CDR2 FQGNSA. The CDR3 loop spans 15 amino acids. Unmatched junction bases numbered 5, after V lost 4 bases and J lost 6 bases. The DNA of the CDR3 is TGTGCCAGCAGCTCCCCCGGGACTAGCGGAAACATTCAGTACTTC. This translates into CASSSPGTSGNIQYF.

The chain combines TRBV4-3 with TRBJ2-1, with 12 bases that match TRBD2. J lost 8 bases, V lost 1 base, and 0 bases had no gene match. Germline CDR1 and CDR2: LGHNA and YSLEER. CDR3 length equals 14 residues. The CDR3 spells CASSQGLAGDEQFF. For the CDR3, the DNA is TGCGCCAGCAGCCAAGGACTAGCGGGAGATGAGCAGTTCTTC.

This clonotype was detected ten times or more. The chain has TRBV20-1 and TRBJ2-1, with 9 bases lining up with TRBD2. The CDR3 loop spans 18 amino acids. CDR1 and CDR2 from the germline V gene are DFQATT and SNEGSKA (reference sequence). Unmatched junction bases numbered 16, after V lost 0 bases and J lost 7 bases. The DNA of the CDR3 is TGCAGTGCTAGAGATAGACAGAGTAGCGGGAGCGCTAAGAATGAGCAGTTCTTC. It yields the protein CSARDRQSSGSAKNEQFF.

The chain uses TRBV27 and TRBJ2-1, with D tentatively TRBD1 (5 bases). Trimming pared 2 bases from V and 0 bases from J, leaving 8 bases between. The CDR3 runs to 15 residues. Germline CDR1 and CDR2: MNHEY and SMNVEV (reference sequence). The CDR3 reads CASSLQGGSYNEQFF. The DNA of the CDR3 is TGTGCCAGCAGTTTACAGGGCGGCTCCTACAATGAGCAGTTCTTC.

This clonotype was seen ten or more times. V gene TRBV7-8 combines with J gene TRBJ2-5; D unclear. The germline CDR1 and CDR2 sequences are SGHVS and FQNEAQ. CDR3 size: 11 residues. The V end was cut by 2 bases, the J end by 7 bases, with 5 bases between. The CDR3 region is CASSLRVTQYF. CDR3 nucleotide sequence: TGTGCCAGCAGCTTACGAGTGACCCAGTACTTC. Using reference TRBV7-8 and TRBJ2-5 for the parts outside the CDR3, the full variable domain is GAGVSQSPRYKVAKRGQDVALRCDPISGHVSLFWYQQALGQGPEFLTYFQNEAQLDKSGLPSDRFFAERPEGSVSTLKIQRTQQEDSAVYLCASSLRVTQYFGPGTRLLVL.

This clonotype has a count of ten or more. The chain uses TRBV3-1 and TRBJ2-1; 14 bases are a match to TRBD2. Trimming took 5 bases from V and 1 from J; bases not matched to a gene: 4. Germline values: CDR1 LGHDT, CDR2 YNNKEL (reference sequence). This CDR3 contains 17 residues. This CDR3 reads CASSGRLAGGSYNEQFF. CDR3 nucleotide sequence: TGTGCCAGCAGCGGACGACTAGCGGGAGGGTCCTACAATGAGCAGTTCTTC.

This clonotype was recorded a few times. J is TRBJ1-6 and V is TRBV20-1, with D perhaps matching TRBD1 (5 bases). In germline, CDR1 is DFQATT, CDR2 SNEGSKA (reference sequence). The ends were cut back, 4 bases at V and 5 bases at J, with 9 bases in the middle. The CDR3 loop spans 13 amino acids. The CDR3 is CSATGRNNSPLHF. CDR3 bases: TGCAGTGCTACGGGACGGAATAATTCACCCCTCCACTTT.

This clonotype was counted many times. The rearrangement joins TRBV1 to TRBJ1-6; TRBD1 is the table's D call, not checked against the DNA. TRBV1 is an annotated pseudogene. This CDR3 is built from 17 residues. As DNA, the CDR3 is TGCACCAGCAGCCAAGCCTTTCAGGGGGCTGATAATTCACCCCTCCACTTT. This gives the protein CTSSQAFQGADNSPLHF.

This clonotype was picked up many times. The chain carries TRBV28 and TRBJ2-7; D perhaps matches TRBD1 (6 bases). Germline V gives CDR1 MDHEN, CDR2 SYDVKM. CDR3 length: 12 residues. V was pared by 6 bases and J by 6 bases, with 12 bases between. CDR3 DNA: TGTGCCAGCAGGGCACTCAGGGGCGAGCAGTACTTC. The encoded protein is CASRALRGEQYF.

This clonotype was counted many times. V and J are TRBV6-1 and TRBJ1-5; 9 bases map to TRBD1. Germline assignment: CDR1 MNHNS and CDR2 SASEGT. The CDR3 is 18 amino acids. V lost 4 bases to trimming and J lost 2 bases; unmatched junction nucleotides: 12. The CDR3 here is CASSGRDRELYGNQPQHF. CDR3 nucleotides: TGTGCCAGCAGTGGACGGGACAGGGAGTTGTATGGCAATCAGCCCCAGCATTTT.

This clonotype was observed at least ten times. The chain combines TRBV12-3 or TRBV12-4 with TRBJ1-5; perhaps TRBD1 as D (5 bases). The CDR3 is 14 amino acids. The V and J ends lost 6 bases and 1 base respectively, with 10 bases between them. CDR3 protein: CASRPGGSNQPQHF. CDR3 coding DNA: TGTGCCAGCAGGCCTGGGGGGAGCAATCAGCCCCAGCATTTT.

V usage is TRBV20-1 and J usage is TRBJ1-1; D gene ambiguous. Germline lookup yields CDR1 DFQATT and CDR2 SNEGSKA (reference sequence). The V end lost 3 bases, the J end lost 2 bases, and 10 bases lay between the germline ends. CDR3 length: 13 amino acids. The DNA for the CDR3 is TGCAGTGCTAGTCCGGGGATTAACACTGAAGCTTTCTTT. Its protein product is CSASPGINTEAFF.

The chain links TRBV3-1 to TRBJ2-1; tentative D call: TRBD2 (6 bases). CDR3 length: 16 amino acids. V was cut by 1 base and J by 9 bases, with 19 bases left in between. Germline CDR1 is LGHDT and CDR2 is YNNKEL (reference sequence). The CDR3 coding sequence is TGTGCCAGCAGCCAAGTATCGGCGGGAAAGTTGGCTGAGCAGTTCTTC. Its translation is CASSQVSAGKLAEQFF.

This clonotype was observed at least ten times. The chain recombines TRBV15 with TRBJ1-2, with TRBD1 matching over 7 bases. Germline V lookup: CDR1 LNHNV, CDR2 YYDKDF (reference sequence). V shed 3 bases, J shed 2 bases, and the junction held 6 bases outside the gene matches. This CDR3 has 15 amino acids. The CDR3, as DNA: TGTGCCACCAGCAGCCCAGGGGGGGCAAACTATGGCTACACCTTC. Translated: CATSSPGGANYGYTF.

This clonotype came up a few times. In DNA form, the CDR3 reads TGTGCCAGCAGCTTGGCCCTGACAGGGGCCTCCTTTAATGAAAAACTGTTTTTT. Protein product: CASSLALTGASFNEKLFF. The chain joins TRBV5-5 to TRBJ1-4, with 8 bases that match TRBD1. Germline CDR1 reads SGHKS; CDR2 reads YYEKEE (reference sequence). Trimming at V came to 0 bases and at J to 4 bases, leaving 11 bases not matched to a gene. The CDR3 loop spans 18 amino acids.

This clonotype was detected a few times. CDR3 DNA sequence: TGTGCCATTTCGATGTTGGGAAACACCATATATTTT. This sequence encodes CAISMLGNTIYF. The V and J genes are TRBV7-2 and TRBJ1-3; D is undetermined. The germline CDR1 and CDR2 sequences are SGHTA and FQGNSA. This CDR3 spans 12 amino acids. V dropped 10 bases and J dropped 4 bases, with 11 bases sitting between them.

In this sample, this clonotype turned up many times. The chain recombines TRBV20-1 with TRBJ1-2, with 9 bases fitting TRBD1. There are 15 residues in the CDR3. The junction had 6 bases not matched to a gene; V was cut back by 1 base and J by 3 bases. Germline CDR1 reads DFQATT; CDR2 reads SNEGSKA (reference sequence). The CDR3 coding sequence is TGCAGTGCTAGAGTGGGGGGACAGGGTCACTATGGCTACACCTTC. Translation gives CSARVGGQGHYGYTF.

This clonotype was seen repeatedly, ten times or more. The gene calls are TRBV28 and TRBJ2-7; D uncertain. CDR3 length: 14 residues. V was trimmed by 2 bases and J by 4 bases, leaving 12 bases between them. CDR1 and CDR2 from the germline V gene are MDHEN and SYDVKM. CDR3 sequence: CASSLHGPGYEQYF. The CDR3 DNA reads as TGTGCCAGCAGTTTACACGGGCCTGGGTACGAGCAGTACTTC.

This clonotype was counted many times. J is TRBJ2-1 and V is TRBV20-1; D uncertain. Per germline, CDR1 DFQATT and CDR2 SNEGSKA (reference sequence). This CDR3 is built from 13 residues. With 0 bases removed from V and 3 bases from J, the gap between germline ends came to 6 bases. The CDR3 region has the DNA TGCAGTGCTAGAGATACAGACTACAATGAGCAGTTCTTC. It translates to CSARDTDYNEQFF.

The sample holds many counts of this clonotype. The CDR3 nucleotides are TGTGCCAGCAGCTTGGTACGAACCTACAATGAGCAGTTCTTC. Encoded protein: CASSLVRTYNEQFF. This chain uses TRBV5-6 with TRBJ2-1; no firm D call. V was pared by 0 bases and J by 2 bases, with 6 bases between. The CDR3 contains 14 residues. Germline V gene lookup returns CDR1 SGHDT and CDR2 YYEEEE.

This clonotype was detected ten times or more. The V gene is TRBV5-1, the J gene TRBJ1-2; D perhaps matches TRBD1 (5 bases). The CDR3 sequence is 13 residues long. Germline lookup yields CDR1 SGHRS and CDR2 YFSETQ. Trimming removed 7 bases from V and 8 bases from J, with 18 bases in between. This CDR3 reads CASAEAAGQGYTF. DNA of the CDR3: TGCGCCAGCGCCGAGGCGGCAGGGCAAGGCTACACCTTC. Looking up the rest from reference TRBV5-1 and TRBJ1-2 gives the full variable domain: KAGVTQTPRYLIKTRGQQVTLSCSPISGHRSVSWYQQTPGQGLQFLFEYFSETQRNKGNFPGRFSGRQFSNSRSEMNVSTLELGDSALYLCASAEAAGQGYTFGSGTRLTVV.

The chain combines TRBV7-2 with TRBJ2-7; D not resolved. Germline V gene lookup returns CDR1 SGHTA and CDR2 FQGNSA. The CDR3 extends over 13 amino acids. The V end lost 1 base, the J end lost 4 bases, and 8 bases lay between the germline ends. CDR3 amino acids: CASSLVPKYEQYF. The DNA for the CDR3 is TGTGCCAGCAGCTTAGTCCCTAAATACGAGCAGTACTTC.

In this sample, this clonotype turned up a few times. The chain combines TRBV7-2 with TRBJ1-2; 7 positions agree with TRBD1. CDR3 size: 17 residues. Germline V gene sequence: CDR1 SGHTA, CDR2 FQGNSA. The V and J ends lost 2 bases and 3 bases, in that order; junction bases with no gene match: 12. The CDR3 loop is CASSLRGGTVIDYGYTF. In DNA form, the CDR3 reads TGTGCCAGCAGCTTACGGGGCGGGACAGTCATCGACTATGGCTACACCTTC.

This clonotype showed up just a few times. This rearrangement joins TRBV19 to TRBJ2-3, with 8 bases that match TRBD1. The V segment lost 6 bases and the J segment 9 bases; nucleotides outside the gene matches: 2. The CDR3 spans 11 residues. Germline CDR1 reads LNHDA; CDR2 reads SQIVND (reference sequence). The CDR3 reads CASRDRVTQYF. The DNA of the CDR3 is TGTGCCAGTAGGGACAGGGTAACGCAGTATTTT.

In its sample, this clonotype was seen many times. The chain carries TRBV20-1 and TRBJ2-7; perhaps TRBD2 as D (5 bases). The CDR3 has 12 amino acids. The germline V gene encodes CDR1 DFQATT and CDR2 SNEGSKA (reference sequence). V shed 4 bases and J shed 4 bases, with 11 bases lying between them. In nucleotides, the CDR3 is TGCAGTGCTAAATCGGGAATGTACGAGCAGTACTTC. Encoded protein: CSAKSGMYEQYF.

The V call is TRBV28, the J call TRBJ2-1, with D uncertain. The germline CDR1 and CDR2 sequences are MDHEN and SYDVKM. Trimming took 5 bases from V and 4 from J, leaving 9 bases between them. CDR3 length: 13 amino acids. The CDR3 here is CASSLMRYNEQFF. The CDR3 bases are TGTGCCAGCAGTCTCATGCGATACAATGAGCAGTTCTTC.